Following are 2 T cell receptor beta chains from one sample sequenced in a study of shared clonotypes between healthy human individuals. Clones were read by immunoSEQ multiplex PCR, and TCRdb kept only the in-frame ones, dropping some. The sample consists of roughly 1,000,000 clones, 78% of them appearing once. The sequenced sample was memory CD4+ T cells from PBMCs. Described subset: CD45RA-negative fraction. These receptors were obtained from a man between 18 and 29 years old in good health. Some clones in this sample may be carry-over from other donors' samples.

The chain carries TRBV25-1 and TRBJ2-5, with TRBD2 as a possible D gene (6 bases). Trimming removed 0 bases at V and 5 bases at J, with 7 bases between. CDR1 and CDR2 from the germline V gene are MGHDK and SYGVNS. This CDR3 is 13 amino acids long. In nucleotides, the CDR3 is TGTGCCAGCAGTGAATATCGGGGGGAGACCCAGTACTTC. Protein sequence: CASSEYRGETQYF.

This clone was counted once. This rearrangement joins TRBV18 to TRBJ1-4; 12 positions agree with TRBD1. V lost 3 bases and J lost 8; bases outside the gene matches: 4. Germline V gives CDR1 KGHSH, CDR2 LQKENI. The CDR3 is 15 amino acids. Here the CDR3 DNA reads TGTGCCAGCTCACCTTCCGGGACAGGGGGCGAAAAACTGTTTTTT. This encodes CASSPSGTGGEKLFF.